This TCR beta chain was documented in a study of CD8 T cells in Susac syndrome. Random hexamers served to reverse transcribe about 0.5 to 1 ug RNA. A single record per CDR3 protein comes from TCRdb applying MiXCR to the immunoSEQ multiplex PCR reads. The sample has under 200,000 distinct CDR3 sequences; 94% are singletons. Sequenced sample: CD4+ T cells from PBMCs. The sequence came from a human donor with Susac syndrome.

The CDR3 DNA is TGTGCCAGCGACAGACCTGGAGGCTACACCTTC. Amino acids: CASDRPGGYTF. The V gene is TRBV6-2 or TRBV6-3, the J gene TRBJ1-2, with D maybe TRBD1 (5 bases). Germline CDR1 MNHEY, CDR2 SVGEGT. V lost 8 bases to trimming and J lost 8 bases, with 12 bases between them. The CDR3 extends over 11 amino acids.